This TCR beta chain is drawn from a study of CD8+CD57+ T cells in acquired aplastic anemia (dated by TCRdb to the late 2010s). Concerning the study at large: Extracted DNA from sorted CD4+ and CD8+ cells averaged around 3.3 ug, ranging from roughly 0.2 to 30 ug. Mean read counts for healthy donor samples were approximately 10 million for CD4+ cells and some 12 million for CD8+ cells. Overall study results and their limits: CD8+ Simpson's diversity did not differ significantly between patients and healthy controls (P=0.060). Although 25 to 30 CD8+ CDR3 sequences were shared by patients and controls, these sequences appeared highly expressed in patients and within the immunodominant clones of patients.

Its CDR3 holds 15 amino acids, cysteine through phenylalanine. The kept DNA is CDR3 alone, 45 bases in frame from the first base. V and J are truncated by 6 bases and 6 bases respectively, leaving an intervening sequence of 19 bases. CDR1 MGHDK and CDR2 SYGVNS are derived from the germline V gene. For this clonotype: The antigen it binds to is not known. No much larger clone exists at a distance of one base, and base qualities are not known.

In this study, sorted CD4+ and CD8+ T cells from the blood of healthy subjects and of severe aplastic anemia patients had their TCR repertoires deep-sequenced. Ficoll-Paque density gradient centrifugation was used to isolate peripheral blood mononuclear cells. Before DNA extraction, CD4+ and CD8+ T cells were sorted by FACS or by magnetic beads. TCR beta VDJ combination and CDR3 sequence profiling used genomic DNA as the template. An Illumina HiSeq 2000 was the platform used for TCR repertoire sequencing. Per the original workflow: TRBV/TRBJ rearrangement plots, CDR3 size and DJ length profiles, and Simpson's diversity index were used to evaluate the repertoires. The most abundant DNA sequence in the deep sequencing data was defined as the immunodominant clone. CDR3 amino acid sequences were checked for sharing between subjects and were compared against published repertoires and the VDJdb database. Clones were called with MiXCR by TCRdb after fastp trimmed the public reads at Q25, and only in-frame beta chains were retained. Identical CDR3 proteins give one entry, which carries the most common genes and DNA. These V and J calls are TCRdb output, not the study's own analysis. The table for this sample lists 90,000 to 120,000 distinct CDR3 sequences; around 49% of them were counted only once. Around a third of the sample lies in the top ten.

The sequence is built from TRBV25-1 and TRBJ2-3; a confident D gene designation cannot be given. The sequence was collected from a human donor in good health, serving as a control. Source material: sorted CD4+, CD8+, or CD8+CD57+ T cells (not recorded which) from PBMCs. The DNA reads TGTGCCAGCAGCTTAGTCATAGACGTCGGGGATACGCAGTATTTT. Translated, this gives CASSLVIDVGDTQYF. The entire variable domain, with the stretches around the CDR3 drawn from the reference TRBV25-1 and TRBJ2-3 proteins, is EADIYQTPRYLVIGTGKKITLECSQTMGHDKMYWYQQDPGMELHLIHYSYGVNSTEKGDLSSESTVSRIRTEHFPLTLESARPSHTSQYLCASSLVIDVGDTQYFGPGTRLTVL.